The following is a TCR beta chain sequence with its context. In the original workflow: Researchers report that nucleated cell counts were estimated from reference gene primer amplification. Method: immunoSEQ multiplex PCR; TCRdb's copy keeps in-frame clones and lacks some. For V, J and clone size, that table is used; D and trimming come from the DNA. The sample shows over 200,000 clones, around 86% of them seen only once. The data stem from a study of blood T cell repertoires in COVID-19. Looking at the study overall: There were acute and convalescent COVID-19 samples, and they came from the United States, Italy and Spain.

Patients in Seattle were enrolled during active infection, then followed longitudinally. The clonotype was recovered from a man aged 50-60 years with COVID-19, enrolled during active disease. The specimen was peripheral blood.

The CDR3 DNA follows: TGTGCCAGCAGCCAAGCAGCGAATCAGCCCCAGCATTTT. Translating it yields CASSQAANQPQHF. The rearrangement links TRBV3-1 (or the pseudogene TRBV3-2) to TRBJ1-5; D call uncertain. The CDR3 spans 13 residues. Germline CDR1 is LGHDT and CDR2 is YNNKEL (reference sequence). Trimming took 1 base from V and 4 from J, leaving 5 bases between them.